The 21 T cell receptor beta chains presented below share a single source sample, sequenced in a study of blood T cell repertoires in COVID-19. Libraries were prepared by immunoSEQ multiplex PCR; TCRdb keeps only in-frame clonotypes and omits some of them. The sample shows roughly 300,000 clones, roughly nine tenths of them seen only once. Material: PBMCs or T cells enriched from blood (not recorded which). These receptor sequences come from a woman in her 30s who had recovered from COVID-19.

This chain links TRBV27 with TRBJ2-7, with 10 bases lining up with TRBD1. This CDR3 region has 14 residues. The germline V gene has CDR1 MNHEY and CDR2 SMNVEV (reference sequence). Losses at the gene ends were 8 bases for V and 3 bases for J; bases not matched to a gene: 7. CDR3 sequence reads: CASATGTGVYEQYF. The CDR3 bases are TGTGCCAGCGCCACCGGGACAGGGGTCTACGAGCAGTACTTC.

This clone was found once. This chain uses TRBV7-8 with TRBJ1-1, with D possibly matching TRBD1 (6 bases). Germline V gene lookup returns CDR1 SGHVS and CDR2 FQNEAQ. The CDR3 sequence is 15 residues long. V lost 1 base to trimming and J lost 6 bases, with 15 bases between them. The CDR3 region has the DNA TGTGCCAGCAGCTTAGACCGGGGGGCCGGAGCTGAAGCTTTCTTT. This gives the protein CASSLDRGAGAEAFF.

This sequence joins TRBV5-6 and TRBJ1-2, with 7 bases aligning to TRBD1. This CDR3 has 14 residues. V lost 3 bases, J lost 5 bases, and 7 bases stayed unmatched. Germline CDR1 is SGHDT and CDR2 is YYEEEE. The CDR3 sequence: CASSYDRVGYGYTF. The CDR3 bases are TGTGCCAGCAGCTACGACAGGGTGGGGTATGGCTACACCTTC. Variable domain in full (rest from reference TRBV5-6 and TRBJ1-2): DAGVTQSPTHLIKTRGQQVTLRCSPKSGHDTVSWYQQALGQGPQFIFQYYEEEERQRGNFPDRFSGHQFPNYSSELNVNALLLGDSALYLCASSYDRVGYGYTFGSGTRLTVV.

The V and J genes are TRBV4-1 and TRBJ2-7; perhaps TRBD1 as D (5 bases). The CDR3 is 14 residues long. Looked up from germline, CDR1 is MGHRA and CDR2 is YSYEKL. Trimming stripped 3 bases from V and 3 bases from J, with 12 bases between. DNA of the CDR3: TGCGCCAGCAGCCATAGTGTAGGGGACTACGAGCAGTACTTC. This gives the protein CASSHSVGDYEQYF.

V is TRBV9 and J is TRBJ2-5, with TRBD2 matching over 7 bases. There are 15 residues in the CDR3. From germline, CDR1 is SGDLS and CDR2 YYNGEE. V was pared by 0 bases and J by 5 bases, with 7 bases of the junction left unmatched. CDR3 sequence reads: CASSVVGGSGETQYF. The CDR3 nucleotides are TGTGCCAGCAGCGTAGTCGGGGGGTCGGGGGAGACCCAGTACTTC.

J is TRBJ2-7 and V is TRBV18; 11 bases are a match to TRBD2. V lost 3 bases to trimming and J lost 3 bases; unmatched junction nucleotides: 4. CDR1 is KGHSH and CDR2 is LQKENI in the germline V gene. This CDR3 has 15 amino acids. CDR3 sequence: CASSPGGTSGYEQYF. The CDR3 bases are TGTGCCAGCTCACCGGGGGGGACTAGCGGCTACGAGCAGTACTTC.

J is TRBJ1-4 and V is TRBV18; 7 nucleotides match TRBD1. CDR1 and CDR2 (germline): KGHSH, LQKENI. V lost 0 bases, J lost 8 bases, and 6 bases stayed unmatched. The CDR3 sequence is 15 residues long. The CDR3 sequence: CASSPPIQGREKLFF. As DNA, the CDR3 is TGTGCCAGCTCACCACCGATACAGGGGCGGGAAAAACTGTTTTTT.

The chain uses TRBV27 and TRBJ2-7; TRBD1 matches at 8 bases. V shed 5 bases, J shed 2 bases, and the junction held 11 bases outside the gene matches. The germline V gene has CDR1 MNHEY and CDR2 SMNVEV (reference sequence). The CDR3 extends over 16 amino acids. CDR3 nucleotide sequence: TGTGCCAGCAGTCCCGGGACAGGTCCGGGCACCTACGAGCAGTACTTC. Protein: CASSPGTGPGTYEQYF.

This clone was counted a single time. J is TRBJ1-5 and V is TRBV2, with 11 bases that match TRBD1. V lost 6 bases to trimming and J lost 1 base; unmatched junction nucleotides: 5. This CDR3 has 16 residues. CDR1 and CDR2 from the germline V gene are SNHLY and FYNNEI. CDR3 residues: CASRSGTGGSNQPQHF. The CDR3 DNA is TGTGCCAGCAGGAGTGGGACAGGGGGAAGCAATCAGCCCCAGCATTTT.

The chain couples TRBV6-5 to TRBJ1-2; the D is unclear. The V end lost 6 bases, the J end lost 1 base, and 12 bases lay between the germline ends. Germline CDR1 MNHEY, CDR2 SVGAGI. The CDR3 spans 14 residues. DNA for the CDR3: TGTGCCAGCAGCATACGGCACAGTAACTATGGCTACACCTTC. Translating it yields CASSIRHSNYGYTF.

As DNA, the CDR3 is TGTGCCAGCTTTCGGACAGGGGGTGGGAACACTGAAGCTTTCTTT. Its translation is CASFRTGGGNTEAFF. This chain links TRBV6-6 with TRBJ1-1, with TRBD1 matching over 10 bases. The CDR3 sequence is 15 residues long. Germline loops: CDR1 MNHNY, CDR2 SVGAGI (reference sequence). With 8 bases clipped from V and 1 base from J, the junction kept 7 bases outside the gene matches.

The chain employs TRBV2 and TRBJ1-6; a possible D gene is TRBD1 (6 bases). V lost 7 bases to trimming and J lost 6 bases, with 19 bases between them. The CDR3 runs 16 residues. Germline loops: CDR1 SNHLY, CDR2 FYNNEI. The CDR3 sequence: CASTSTNREGNSPLHF. The CDR3, as DNA: TGTGCCAGCACATCGACGAACAGGGAGGGTAATTCACCCCTCCACTTT.

The chain combines TRBV12-3 or TRBV12-4 with TRBJ1-2, with D possibly being TRBD1 (6 bases). The V and J ends lost 6 bases and 7 bases respectively, with 15 bases between them. This CDR3 comprises 13 residues. CDR3 nucleotide sequence: TGTGCCAGCAGGGTACAGGGTCCGGGTGGCTACACCTTC. The encoded protein is CASRVQGPGGYTF.

V usage is TRBV6-5 and J usage is TRBJ1-1, with D hard to call. Germline CDR1 MNHEY, CDR2 SVGAGI. Trimming pared 5 bases from V and 1 base from J, leaving 14 bases between. The CDR3 runs 15 residues. DNA of the CDR3: TGTGCCAGCAGTATGGCTGGGAGATCGAACACTGAAGCTTTCTTT. This sequence encodes CASSMAGRSNTEAFF.

The chain combines TRBV7-2 with TRBJ2-2, with D uncertain. This CDR3 is built from 12 residues. Trimming took 3 bases from V and 7 from J, leaving 6 bases between them. Germline V gene sequence: CDR1 SGHTA, CDR2 FQGNSA. DNA for the CDR3: TGTGCCAGCAGCTTTAGAGGCGGGGAGCTGTTTTTT. Translated, it gives CASSFRGGELFF.

The chain couples TRBV30 to TRBJ2-7; 9 bases fit TRBD1. The junction had 13 bases not matched to a gene; V was cut back by 4 bases and J by 0 bases. Germline V gene data show CDR1 as GTSNPN and CDR2 as SVGIG (reference sequence). This CDR3 spans 17 amino acids. The CDR3 reads CAWIETGTGILSYEQYF. Written as DNA, the CDR3 is TGTGCCTGGATTGAGACCGGGACAGGGATACTCTCCTACGAGCAGTACTTC.

This sequence joins TRBV13 and TRBJ2-7; the match to TRBD1 covers 7 bases. V shed 3 bases and J 2 bases; nucleotides not matched to a gene: 1. This CDR3 has 13 residues. Germline V gene lookup returns CDR1 PRHDT and CDR2 FYEKMQ (reference sequence). This CDR3 is CASSFRGTYEQYF. The CDR3 coding sequence is TGTGCCAGCAGCTTCAGGGGGACCTACGAGCAGTACTTC.

The rearrangement uses TRBV6-6 and TRBJ1-5; 7 nucleotides line up with TRBD1. The V gene end was trimmed by 6 bases and the J gene end by 4 bases; junction bases not matched to a gene: 9. Per germline, CDR1 MNHNY and CDR2 SVGAGI (reference sequence). The CDR3 extends over 15 amino acids. The CDR3 protein is CASRRTSGGNQPQHF. The DNA of the CDR3 is TGTGCCAGCAGAAGAACCTCAGGGGGGAATCAGCCCCAGCATTTT.

The chain couples TRBV2 to TRBJ1-2, with a possible D match to TRBD1 (6 bases). The CDR3 extends over 12 amino acids. CDR1 is SNHLY and CDR2 is FYNNEI in the germline V gene. V was cut by 9 bases and J by 4 bases, with 12 bases left in between. This CDR3 reads CASQGLSYGYTF. For the CDR3, the DNA is TGTGCCAGTCAGGGGTTATCCTATGGCTACACCTTC. Full variable domain (rest looked up from reference TRBV2 and TRBJ1-2): EPEVTQTPSHQVTQMGQEVILRCVPISNHLYFYWYRQILGQKVEFLVSFYNNEISEKSEIFDDQFSVERPDGSNFTLKIRSTKLEDSAMYFCASQGLSYGYTFGSGTRLTVV.

This chain links TRBV24-1 with TRBJ1-1; the D gene is possibly TRBD1 (5 bases). The V and J ends lost 0 bases and 1 base respectively, with 17 bases between them. There are 18 residues in the CDR3. Per the germline V gene, CDR1 is KGHDR and CDR2 is SFDVKD. CDR3 region: CATSDLFIGGFGNTEAFF. The CDR3 region has the DNA TGTGCCACCAGTGATTTGTTTATTGGGGGGTTTGGGAACACTGAAGCTTTCTTT.

The chain carries TRBV19 and TRBJ1-4; a weak D match, TRBD1 (5 bases). CDR3 length: 14 residues. Germline CDR1 reads LNHDA; CDR2 reads SQIVND (reference sequence). The germline V and J ends were trimmed by 7 bases and 3 bases, with 12 bases remaining between them. The CDR3: CASKPRQSNEKLFF. DNA for the CDR3: TGTGCCAGTAAACCTAGACAGTCTAATGAAAAACTGTTTTTT.